This paragraph covers one T cell receptor beta chain sequence. Repertoires were generated with immunoSEQ multiplex PCR, while TCRdb's copy carries only in-frame clones and drops some. The table includes around 370,000 clones, about 89% detected once. This entry is derived from a study of blood T cell repertoires in COVID-19. About the study: Samples representing acute and convalescent COVID-19 were sourced from the United States, Italy and Spain.

V was trimmed by 5 bases and J by 3 bases, leaving 17 bases between them. This CDR3 has 16 amino acids. The germline V gene encodes CDR1 SGHRS and CDR2 YFSETQ. This TCR derives from a woman between 50 and 59 years old with COVID-19, enrolled during active disease. The V and J genes are TRBV5-1 and TRBJ2-2; D possibly corresponds to TRBD2 (7 bases). Sequencing was performed on peripheral blood. The CDR3 loop reads CASRVSVGGHTGELFF. The CDR3 DNA reads TGCGCCAGCAGGGTATCAGTCGGGGGGCACACCGGGGAGCTGTTTTTT.